This TCR beta chain was captured by sequencing in a study of regulatory T cells in long-lasting Graves disease. The time point was: newly diagnosed GD, antithyroid drugs for less than 3 months. RNA isolated from PBMCs was used to make the TCR library. The TCR beta library used iRepertoire HTBI primers with Arm-PCR amplification of CDR3. From the multiplex PCR reads, TCRdb called clonotypes with MiXCR, one entry per CDR3 protein. The sample holds under 450,000 distinct CDR3 sequences, roughly 17% seen once. This clonotype has a count of ten or more. Germline V gives CDR1 MDHEN, CDR2 SYDVKM. The CDR3 covers 14 residues. The V gene end was trimmed by 4 bases and the J gene end by 4 bases; junction bases not matched to a gene: 4. These data were also reused for a study on T cells in Graves' hyperthyroidism and ophthalmopathy. That report notes: A median about 6.2 months before onset, the model predicted ophthalmopathy.

The sequenced sample was peripheral blood mononuclear cells (PBMCs), obtained at new diagnosis, from a patient treated with antithyroid drugs. The J gene is TRBJ1-1, the V gene TRBV28, with 9 bases that match TRBD1. The receptor was derived from a woman under 30 with Graves disease. In DNA, the CDR3 is TGTGCCAGCAGTTACGTGACAGGGGGCACTGAAGCTTTCTTT. This sequence encodes CASSYVTGGTEAFF.